This note documents a single T cell receptor (beta chain) sequence. The method was immunoSEQ multiplex PCR; TCRdb's version includes in-frame clones alone and lacks a portion of them. The sample contains 1,400,000 or so clones, roughly 98.5% of which appear only once. The entry originates in a study of shared clonotypes between healthy human individuals. The germline gives CDR1 MDHEN, CDR2 SYDVKM. V lost 7 bases and J lost 1, with 14 bases in between. The CDR3 spans 14 residues. The clonotype comes from a man aged 25 to 40 in good health. The source material was naive CD4+ T cells sorted from blood. Documented subset: CD45RA+ positively selected. The chain links TRBV28 to TRBJ2-7, with D tentatively TRBD1 or TRBD2 (5 bases each). The CDR3 nucleotides are TGTGCCAGCACCACTGGGGGATCGTCCTACGAGCAGTACTTC. Translation: CASTTGGSSYEQYF.